These 18 T cell receptor beta chains were all obtained from the same sample, sequenced in a study of beta chain features in type 1 diabetes (dated by TCRdb to 2016 to 2019). Receptor libraries were prepared by the immunoSEQ multiplex PCR assay. All of the isolated RNA was reverse transcribed with the High Capacity cDNA Reverse Transcription Kit, so expressed TCRB transcripts were sequenced. TCRdb limited this immuneACCESS table to in-frame rearrangements with V and J called. A share of clones is missing; checked studies link under half to unresolved V genes, and the rest is unexplained. The sample includes around 300,000 clones, with around 10% observed a single time. The top ten clones comprise roughly 0.014% of the sample. Source material: naive CD4+ T cells from blood. The sample's cell subset or site label, decoded: true naive CD4+ T cells. These receptors all come from a young woman in good health.

V is TRBV19 and J is TRBJ2-1; 8 bases agree with TRBD1. CDR3 length equals 16 residues. V gave up 5 bases and J gave up 2 bases; unmatched junction bases: 8. Germline CDR1 reads LNHDA; CDR2 reads SQIVND (reference sequence). The CDR3 sequence is CASSGAGTGAYNEQFF. CDR3 in DNA: TGTGCCAGTAGTGGCGCCGGGACAGGAGCCTACAATGAGCAGTTCTTC.

J is TRBJ1-4 and V is TRBV18; 8 bases fit TRBD1. CDR1 and CDR2 from the germline V gene are KGHSH and LQKENI. The CDR3 has 17 amino acids. J gave up 7 bases and V 0 bases, and 10 bases lay outside the gene matches. The CDR3 sequence: CASSPPYLPGGSEKLFF. CDR3 DNA: TGTGCCAGCTCACCACCGTATCTGCCAGGGGGCAGTGAAAAACTGTTTTTT.

This clone was observed a few times. The rearrangement joins TRBV5-1 to TRBJ2-1; 11 positions match TRBD1. Looked up from germline, CDR1 is SGHRS and CDR2 is YFSETQ. V was pared by 6 bases and J by 6 bases, with 5 bases of the junction left unmatched. The CDR3 is 14 residues long. This chain's CDR3 is CASNRDRGGNEQFF. The CDR3 coding sequence is TGCGCCAGCAACCGGGACAGGGGGGGCAATGAGCAGTTCTTC.

The gene calls are TRBV4-1 and TRBJ2-7; 10 nucleotides align to TRBD2. Per the germline V gene, CDR1 is MGHRA and CDR2 is YSYEKL. The CDR3 consists of 15 residues. V lost 1 base to trimming and J lost 3 bases; unmatched junction nucleotides: 3. The CDR3 loop is CASSQAWTSGYEQYF. The CDR3 DNA follows: TGCGCCAGCAGCCAAGCGTGGACTAGCGGCTACGAGCAGTACTTC.

V and J are TRBV18 and TRBJ1-1; D may be TRBD1 (5 bases). The germline V and J ends were trimmed by 3 bases and 4 bases, with 12 bases remaining between them. The V gene's germline CDR1 is KGHSH and CDR2 LQKENI. The CDR3 loop spans 14 amino acids. In DNA, the CDR3 is TGTGCCAGCTCACCGCAGGGAACCTCCACTGAAGCTTTCTTT. It encodes CASSPQGTSTEAFF.

This clone showed up just a few times. The genes are TRBV29-1 and TRBJ2-1; 8 bases fit TRBD2. J was trimmed by 7 bases and V by 6 bases; bases with no gene match: 8. This CDR3 region has 13 residues. Germline CDR1 and CDR2: SQVTM and ANQGSEA. CDR3 region: CSVGPGLVNEQFF. The CDR3 DNA sequence: TGCAGCGTGGGGCCGGGACTAGTTAATGAGCAGTTCTTC.

J is TRBJ2-3 and V is TRBV11-2, with a possible D match to TRBD1 (6 bases). Germline CDR1 reads SGHAT; CDR2 reads FQNNGV. Trimming removed 3 bases at V and 1 base at J, with 8 bases between. The CDR3 length is 14 residues. The CDR3 region is CASSLGAGTDTQYF. CDR3 coding DNA: TGTGCCAGCAGCTTGGGGGCCGGCACAGATACGCAGTATTTT.

About this clone: The sample contains more than one DNA sequence encoding this CDR3. This chain joins TRBV9 and TRBJ2-3; 14 bases line up with TRBD2. V was clipped by 0 bases and J by 6 bases; unmatched bases: 3. The germline CDR1 and CDR2 sequences are SGDLS and YYNGEE. The CDR3 spans 16 residues. DNA for the CDR3: TGTGCCAGCAGCGTAGGACTAGCGGGGGGGACGGATACGCAGTATTTT. Translating it yields CASSVGLAGGTDTQYF.

The chain joins TRBV11-2 to TRBJ1-5, with 7 bases identical to TRBD1. Trimming cost V 4 bases and J 3 bases; bases outside gene matches: 3. Germline-derived CDR1 and CDR2 are SGHAT and FQNNGV. This CDR3 spans 14 amino acids. As DNA, the CDR3 is TGTGCCAGCAGCTCCGGGACAGCCAATCAGCCCCAGCATTTT. Translated, it gives CASSSGTANQPQHF.

This clone turned up a few times. The chain uses TRBV7-9 and TRBJ2-1; D is possibly TRBD2 (5 bases). Germline V gene lookup returns CDR1 SEHNR and CDR2 FQNEAQ (reference sequence). V lost 1 base and J 2 bases, leaving 9 bases between the germline ends. The CDR3 consists of 15 residues. The CDR3, as DNA: TGTGCCAGCAGCTTAGTGGGGAGAACCTACAATGAGCAGTTCTTC. It is translated as CASSLVGRTYNEQFF.

This clone has just one count. The chain combines TRBV13 with TRBJ1-1; 8 bases are shared with TRBD1. V lost 4 bases, J lost 1 base, and 2 bases stayed unmatched. The CDR3 has 14 amino acids. CDR1 and CDR2 (germline): PRHDT, FYEKMQ (reference sequence). CDR3 region: CASSWTGWNTEAFF. The CDR3 DNA follows: TGTGCCAGCAGCTGGACAGGGTGGAACACTGAAGCTTTCTTT. Full variable domain (missing parts from reference TRBV13 and TRBJ1-1): AAGVIQSPRHLIKEKRETATLKCYPIPRHDTVYWYQQGPGQDPQFLISFYEKMQSDKGSIPDRFSAQQFSDYHSELNMSSLELGDSALYFCASSWTGWNTEAFFGQGTRLTVV.

This clone was seen more than once but under ten times. CDR3 sequence reads: CASSLVPSPNTGELFF. The CDR3 coding sequence is TGCGCCAGCAGCTTGGTACCGAGTCCGAACACCGGGGAGCTGTTTTTT. The rearrangement links TRBV5-1 to TRBJ2-2; D unclear. Trimming stripped 0 bases from V and 0 bases from J, with 9 bases between. CDR1 is SGHRS and CDR2 is YFSETQ in the germline V gene. The CDR3 has 16 amino acids.

This chain links TRBV7-9 with TRBJ1-1; 8 nucleotides agree with TRBD1. CDR1 and CDR2 from the germline V gene are SEHNR and FQNEAQ (reference sequence). The CDR3 extends over 15 amino acids. V lost 0 bases and J lost 6; bases outside the gene matches: 6. CDR3 sequence (DNA): TGTGCCAGCAGCTTAGCCCCAGGGGGCTACGCTGAAGCTTTCTTT. Residues: CASSLAPGGYAEAFF.

This chain links TRBV28 with TRBJ2-7; 8 nucleotides agree with TRBD1. Trimming at V came to 6 bases and at J to 6 bases, leaving 13 bases not matched to a gene. CDR1 is MDHEN, CDR2 SYDVKM, per germline. This CDR3 is 15 amino acids long. The DNA of the CDR3 is TGTGCCAGCAGACCTGGGACAGGCGTTTTGGGCGAGCAGTACTTC. Protein sequence: CASRPGTGVLGEQYF. Variable domain in full (rest from reference TRBV28 and TRBJ2-7): DVKVTQSSRYLVKRTGEKVFLECVQDMDHENMFWYRQDPGLGLRLIYFSYDVKMKEKGDIPEGYSVSREKKERFSLILESASTNQTSMYLCASRPGTGVLGEQYFGPGTRLTVT.

In its sample, this clone was seen a few times. The chain carries TRBV12-2 and TRBJ2-7; TRBD2, the table's D call, lacks a check against the DNA. TRBV12-2 is a listed pseudogene. CDR3 length equals 15 residues. Here the CDR3 DNA reads TGTGCAAGTCGCTTAGGACTAGCGGGAACCTACGAGCAGTACTTC. Translation gives CASRLGLAGTYEQYF.

This clone came up a few times. The CDR3 nucleotides read TGTGCCAGCAGCGTGAATGTAGCGGGAAGCAATGAGCAGTTCTTC. Translated: CASSVNVAGSNEQFF. The V and J genes are TRBV9 and TRBJ2-1; TRBD2 matches 8 bases. The CDR3 consists of 15 residues. The J segment lost 6 bases and the V segment lost 2 bases, leaving 7 bases of the junction unmatched. Looked up from germline, CDR1 is SGDLS and CDR2 is YYNGEE.

V is TRBV29-1 and J is TRBJ2-1; the match to TRBD2 covers 7 bases. The CDR3 loop spans 16 amino acids. V lost 4 bases to trimming and J lost 0 bases; unmatched junction nucleotides: 9. CDR1 is SQVTM, CDR2 ANQGSEA, per germline. The CDR3 spells CSVVERGTSSYNEQFF. CDR3 sequence (DNA): TGCAGCGTTGTTGAGCGGGGAACTAGCTCCTACAATGAGCAGTTCTTC.

This clone was counted only a few times. The chain carries TRBV27 and TRBJ2-1, with TRBD2 matching 7 bases. Germline V gene sequence: CDR1 MNHEY, CDR2 SMNVEV (reference sequence). J was trimmed by 3 bases and V by 8 bases; bases with no gene match: 7. This CDR3 has 14 residues. The CDR3 protein is CASASGRVYNEQFF. The CDR3 coding sequence is TGTGCCAGCGCTAGCGGTCGGGTCTACAATGAGCAGTTCTTC.